This T cell receptor beta chain was sequenced for a study of blood T cell repertoires in COVID-19. At the level of the study: From T cells, B-cell-depleted T cells, or PBMCs came the material, which was cDNA or gDNA.

V gave up 8 bases and J gave up 2 bases, with 13 bases separating them. Germline lookup yields CDR1 SGHAT and CDR2 FQDESV (reference sequence). CDR3 length: 13 amino acids. In the authors' workflow: Scientists estimated how many nucleated cells there were by amplifying reference gene primers. Repertoires were generated with immunoSEQ multiplex PCR, while TCRdb's copy carries only in-frame clones and drops some. That table supplies the V and J calls and clone size; D and trimming were determined from the DNA. The sample includes hundreds of thousands of clones, 75% to 90% seen only once; the top ten take 0.9% to 1.2%. Those enrolled, adults aged roughly 18 to 90 years, came from around 24 US areas. The study counted Cohort 3 donors as recovered given two negative PCRs, clearance, or symptom resolution.

The clonotype comes from a young man who had recovered from COVID-19. Sequenced material: PBMCs or T cells enriched from blood (not recorded which). The chain links TRBV11-1 to TRBJ2-7; D unresolved. CDR3 residues: CASGPLYAYEQYF. The DNA for the CDR3 is TGTGCCAGCGGTCCACTTTATGCCTACGAGCAGTACTTC. Based on the CDR3 plus reference TRBV11-1 and TRBJ2-7, the full variable domain is EAEVAQSPRYKITEKSQAVAFWCDPISGHATLYWYRQILGQGPELLVQFQDESVVDDSQLPKDRFSAERLKGVDSTLKIQPAELGDSAMYLCASGPLYAYEQYFGPGTRLTVT.